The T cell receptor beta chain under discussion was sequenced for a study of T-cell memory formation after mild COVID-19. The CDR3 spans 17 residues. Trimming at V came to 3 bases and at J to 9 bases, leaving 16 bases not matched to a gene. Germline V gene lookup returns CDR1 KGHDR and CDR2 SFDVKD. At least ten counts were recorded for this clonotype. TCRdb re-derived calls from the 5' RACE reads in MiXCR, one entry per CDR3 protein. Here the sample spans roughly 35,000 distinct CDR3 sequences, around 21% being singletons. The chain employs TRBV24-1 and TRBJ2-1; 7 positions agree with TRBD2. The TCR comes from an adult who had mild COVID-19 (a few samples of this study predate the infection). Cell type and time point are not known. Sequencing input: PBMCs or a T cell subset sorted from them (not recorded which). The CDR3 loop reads CATSDPTGRTSLTEQFF. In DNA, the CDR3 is TGTGCCACCAGTGATCCCACGGGCCGGACTAGTCTGACTGAGCAGTTCTTC.